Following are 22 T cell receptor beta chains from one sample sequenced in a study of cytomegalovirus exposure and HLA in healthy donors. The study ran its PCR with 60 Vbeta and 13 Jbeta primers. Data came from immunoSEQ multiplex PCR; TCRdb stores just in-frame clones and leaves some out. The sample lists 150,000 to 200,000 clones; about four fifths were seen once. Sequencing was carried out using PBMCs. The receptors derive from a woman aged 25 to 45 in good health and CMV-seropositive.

The CDR3, as DNA: TGCGCCAGCAGCCCGGGCTCCTACAATGAGCAGTTCTTC. This gives the protein CASSPGSYNEQFF. This chain joins TRBV4-1 and TRBJ2-1; no clear D. The CDR3 runs 13 residues. Trimming removed 4 bases at V and 0 bases at J, with 4 bases between. CDR1 MGHRA and CDR2 YSYEKL come from the germline V gene.

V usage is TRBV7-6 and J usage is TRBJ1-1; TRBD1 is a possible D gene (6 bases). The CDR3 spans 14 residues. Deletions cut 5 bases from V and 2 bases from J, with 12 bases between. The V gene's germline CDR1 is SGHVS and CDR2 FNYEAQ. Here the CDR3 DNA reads TGTGCCAGCAGCCGCAACAGGGCCAACACTGAAGCTTTCTTT. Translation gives CASSRNRANTEAFF.

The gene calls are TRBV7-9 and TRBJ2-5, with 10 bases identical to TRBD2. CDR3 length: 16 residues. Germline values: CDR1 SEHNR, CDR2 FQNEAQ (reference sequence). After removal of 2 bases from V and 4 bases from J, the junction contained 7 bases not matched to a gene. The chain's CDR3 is CASSLSGAGGLETQYF. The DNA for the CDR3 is TGTGCCAGCAGCTTATCTGGAGCGGGGGGGCTAGAGACCCAGTACTTC.

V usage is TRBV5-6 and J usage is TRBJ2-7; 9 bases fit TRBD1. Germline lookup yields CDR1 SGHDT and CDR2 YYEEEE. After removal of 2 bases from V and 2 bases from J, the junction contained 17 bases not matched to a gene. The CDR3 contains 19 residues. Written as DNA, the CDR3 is TGTGCCAGCAGCTTCCCCACCGGGACAGGGTCATACCTTCCCTACGAGCAGTACTTC. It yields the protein CASSFPTGTGSYLPYEQYF.

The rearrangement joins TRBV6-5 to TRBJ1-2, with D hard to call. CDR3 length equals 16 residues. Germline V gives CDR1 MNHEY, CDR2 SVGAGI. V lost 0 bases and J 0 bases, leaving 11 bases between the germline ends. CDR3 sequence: CASSYSIVSANYGYTF. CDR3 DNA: TGTGCCAGCAGTTACTCGATCGTTTCAGCTAACTATGGCTACACCTTC.

The DNA of the CDR3 is TGTGCCAGCAGCCGATTGGACAGGGGGCAGGATGAGACCCAGTACTTC. Protein: CASSRLDRGQDETQYF. The chain recombines TRBV4-2 with TRBJ2-5, with 11 bases matching TRBD1. J gave up 5 bases and V 4 bases, and 9 bases lay outside the gene matches. Germline V gives CDR1 LGHNA, CDR2 YNFKEQ. The CDR3 is 16 residues long.

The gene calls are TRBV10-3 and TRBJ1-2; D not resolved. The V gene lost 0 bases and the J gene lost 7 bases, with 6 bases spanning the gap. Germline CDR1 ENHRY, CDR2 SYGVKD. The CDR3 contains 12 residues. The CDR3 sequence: CAISESAGGYTF. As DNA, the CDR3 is TGTGCCATCAGTGAGTCCGCGGGTGGCTACACCTTC.

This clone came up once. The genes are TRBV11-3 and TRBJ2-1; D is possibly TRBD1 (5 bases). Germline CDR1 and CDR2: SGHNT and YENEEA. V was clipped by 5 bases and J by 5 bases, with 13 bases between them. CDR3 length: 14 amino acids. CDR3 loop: CASSPTTGDNEQFF. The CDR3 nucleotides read TGTGCCAGCAGCCCTACCACAGGAGACAATGAGCAGTTCTTC.

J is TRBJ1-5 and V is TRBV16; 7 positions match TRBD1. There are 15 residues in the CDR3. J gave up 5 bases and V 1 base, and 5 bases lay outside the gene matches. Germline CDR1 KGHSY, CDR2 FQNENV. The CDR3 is CASSQYGQGDQPQHF. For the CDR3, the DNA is TGTGCCAGCAGCCAATACGGCCAGGGGGATCAGCCCCAGCATTTT. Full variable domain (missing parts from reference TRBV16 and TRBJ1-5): GEEVAQTPKHLVRGEGQKAKLYCAPIKGHSYVFWYQQVLKNEFKFLISFQNENVFDETGMPKERFSAKCLPNSPCSLEIQATKLEDSAVYFCASSQYGQGDQPQHFGDGTRLSIL.

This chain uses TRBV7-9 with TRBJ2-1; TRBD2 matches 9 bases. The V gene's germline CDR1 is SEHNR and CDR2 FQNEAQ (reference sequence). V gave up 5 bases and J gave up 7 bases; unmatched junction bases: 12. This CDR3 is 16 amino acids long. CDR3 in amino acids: CASSQREAPLRNEQFF. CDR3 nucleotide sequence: TGTGCCAGCAGCCAGCGGGAGGCCCCGCTTAGGAATGAGCAGTTCTTC.

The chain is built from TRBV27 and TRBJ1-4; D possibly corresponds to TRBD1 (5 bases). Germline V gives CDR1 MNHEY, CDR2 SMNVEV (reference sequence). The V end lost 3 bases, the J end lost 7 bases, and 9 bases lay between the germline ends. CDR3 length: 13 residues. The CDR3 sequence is CASSFGAFEKLFF. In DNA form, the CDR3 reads TGTGCCAGCAGTTTTGGGGCGTTTGAAAAACTGTTTTTT.

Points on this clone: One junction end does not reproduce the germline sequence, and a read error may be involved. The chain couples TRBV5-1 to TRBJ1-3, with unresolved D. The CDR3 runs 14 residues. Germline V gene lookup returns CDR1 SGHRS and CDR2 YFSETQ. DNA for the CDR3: TGCGCCAGCAGCTTCGCAGACTCTGGAACCACCATATATTTT. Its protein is CASSFADSGTTIYF.

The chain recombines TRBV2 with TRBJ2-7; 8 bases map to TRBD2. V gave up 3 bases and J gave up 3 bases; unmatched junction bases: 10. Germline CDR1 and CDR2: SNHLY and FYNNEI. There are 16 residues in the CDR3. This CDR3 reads CASSDFRGLAGYEQYF. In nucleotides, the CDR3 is TGTGCCAGCAGTGATTTCCGTGGGCTAGCGGGCTACGAGCAGTACTTC.

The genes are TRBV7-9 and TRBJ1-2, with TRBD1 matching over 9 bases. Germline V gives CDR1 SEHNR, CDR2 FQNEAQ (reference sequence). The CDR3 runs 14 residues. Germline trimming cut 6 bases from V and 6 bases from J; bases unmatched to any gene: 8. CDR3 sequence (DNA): TGTGCCAGCAGTTCCGGGACAGGGTCGAATGGCTACACCTTC. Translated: CASSSGTGSNGYTF.

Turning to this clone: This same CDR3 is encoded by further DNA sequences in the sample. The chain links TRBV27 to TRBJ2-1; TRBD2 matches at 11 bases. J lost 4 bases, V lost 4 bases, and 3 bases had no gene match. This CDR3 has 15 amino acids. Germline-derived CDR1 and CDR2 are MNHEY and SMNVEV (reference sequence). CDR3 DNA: TGTGCCAGCAGTTCCGGGACTAGCGGATACAATGAGCAGTTCTTC. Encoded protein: CASSSGTSGYNEQFF.

The CDR3 loop is CASSYSISGLAGEQYF. In DNA form, the CDR3 reads TGTGCCAGCAGTTACTCAATCTCCGGCTTGGCGGGCGAGCAGTACTTC. V and J are TRBV6-6 and TRBJ2-7, with a tentative D call TRBD2 (5 bases). Germline CDR1 is MNHNY and CDR2 is SVGAGI (reference sequence). Deletions cut 0 bases from V and 6 bases from J, with 18 bases between. The CDR3 spans 16 residues.

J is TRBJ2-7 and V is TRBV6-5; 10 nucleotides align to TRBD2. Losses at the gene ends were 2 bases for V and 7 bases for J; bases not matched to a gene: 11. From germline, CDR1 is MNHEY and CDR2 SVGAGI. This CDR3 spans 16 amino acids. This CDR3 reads CASSYLAGAPLGEQYF. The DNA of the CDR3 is TGTGCCAGCAGTTACCTAGCGGGAGCCCCTTTGGGGGAGCAGTACTTC.

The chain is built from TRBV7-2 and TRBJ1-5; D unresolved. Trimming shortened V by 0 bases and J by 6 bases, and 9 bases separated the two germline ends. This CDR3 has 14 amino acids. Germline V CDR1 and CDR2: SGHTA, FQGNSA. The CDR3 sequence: CASSLARGSQPQHF. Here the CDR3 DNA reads TGTGCCAGCAGCTTAGCGCGGGGATCTCAGCCCCAGCATTTT.

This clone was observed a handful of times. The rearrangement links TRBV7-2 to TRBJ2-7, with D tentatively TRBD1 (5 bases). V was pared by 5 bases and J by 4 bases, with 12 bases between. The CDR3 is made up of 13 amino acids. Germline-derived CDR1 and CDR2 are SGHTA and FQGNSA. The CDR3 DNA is TGTGCCAGCAGCCCCCCAGACAGATACGAGCAGTACTTC. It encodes CASSPPDRYEQYF. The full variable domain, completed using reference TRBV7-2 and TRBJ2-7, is GAGVSQSPSNKVTEKGKDVELRCDPISGHTALYWYRQSLGQGLEFLIYFQGNSAPDKSGLPSDRFSAERTGGSVSTLTIQRTQQEDSAVYLCASSPPDRYEQYFGPGTRLTVT.

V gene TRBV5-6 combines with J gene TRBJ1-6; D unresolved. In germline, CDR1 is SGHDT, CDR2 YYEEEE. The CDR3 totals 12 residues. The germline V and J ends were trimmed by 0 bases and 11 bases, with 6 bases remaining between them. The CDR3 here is CASSLAGTPLHF. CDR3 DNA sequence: TGTGCCAGCAGCTTGGCCGGTACACCCCTCCACTTT.

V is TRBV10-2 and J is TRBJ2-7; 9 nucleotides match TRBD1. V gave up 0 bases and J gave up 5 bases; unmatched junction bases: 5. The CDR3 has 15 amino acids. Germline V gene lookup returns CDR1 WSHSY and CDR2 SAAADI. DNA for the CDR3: TGCGCCAGCAGTGAGTCCCCGGGACAGGGAGACGAGCAGTACTTC. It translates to CASSESPGQGDEQYF.

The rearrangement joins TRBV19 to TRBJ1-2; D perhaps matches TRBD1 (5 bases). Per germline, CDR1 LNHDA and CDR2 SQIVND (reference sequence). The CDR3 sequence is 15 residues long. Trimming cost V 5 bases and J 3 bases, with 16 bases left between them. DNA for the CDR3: TGTGCCAGTAGTTTTAACCTAGGGGTGGACTATGGCTACACCTTC. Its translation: CASSFNLGVDYGYTF.